This T cell receptor beta chain came from a study of blood T cell repertoires in COVID-19. Study details: The samples span acute and convalescent COVID-19 from the United States, Italy and Spain. PBMCs, B-cell-depleted T cells, or T cells were the source of the cDNA or gDNA that made up the material.

As processed by the authors: Estimated nucleated cell counts came from reference gene primer amplification. Data came from immunoSEQ multiplex PCR; TCRdb stores just in-frame clones and leaves some out. D and trimming were read from the DNA, whereas the V and J calls and clone size are those reported in that table. The sample has approximately 110,000 clones, approximately 89% seen once. The CDR3 length is 14 residues. Per germline, CDR1 MNHEY and CDR2 SVGAGI. The ends were cut back, 10 bases at V and 4 bases at J, with 14 bases in the middle. Those enrolled in Seattle joined during active infection and were followed longitudinally afterward.

The rearrangement links TRBV6-5 to TRBJ2-6; a possible D gene is TRBD2 (5 bases). The source material was peripheral blood. This sequence was found in a woman older than 75 with COVID-19, enrolled during active disease. This chain's CDR3 is CATRRGLGANVLTF. The CDR3 coding sequence is TGTGCCACCCGACGGGGTCTGGGGGCCAACGTCCTGACTTTC.